These 28 T cell receptor beta chains were all obtained from the same sample, sequenced in a study of blood T cell repertoires in COVID-19. Clones were read by immunoSEQ multiplex PCR, and TCRdb kept only the in-frame ones, dropping some. The sample consists of around 140,000 clones, roughly 88% of them appearing once. The sample taken for sequencing was peripheral blood. Receptor source: a man aged 65-85 years with acute or convalescent COVID-19.

This chain connects TRBV5-1 to TRBJ2-1; 8 bases are a match to TRBD2. The germline V gene has CDR1 SGHRS and CDR2 YFSETQ. CDR3 length: 15 amino acids. V trimming: 0 bases; J trimming: 6 bases; junction bases outside the gene matches: 5. CDR3 nucleotides: TGCGCCAGCAGCTTGGCCTGGAGCGGGAGCAATGAGCAGTTCTTC. It yields the protein CASSLAWSGSNEQFF.

The genes are TRBV10-1 and TRBJ2-1, with 8 bases matching TRBD2. Germline CDR1 and CDR2: WNHNN and SYGVQD (reference sequence). The junction had 9 bases not matched to a gene; V was cut back by 0 bases and J by 8 bases. The length of the CDR3 is 16 residues. The CDR3 loop reads CASSESTASGLDEQFF. CDR3 nucleotide sequence: TGCGCCAGCAGTGAGTCGACGGCTAGCGGGCTCGATGAGCAGTTCTTC.

The rearrangement joins TRBV5-1 to TRBJ1-2, with a tentative D call TRBD1 (6 bases). The CDR3 has 14 residues. Trimming took 0 bases from V and 7 from J, leaving 13 bases between them. CDR1 and CDR2 from the germline V gene are SGHRS and YFSETQ. The CDR3 bases are TGCGCCAGCAGCTTGGGACAGGCCGGGCCTGGCTACACCTTC. It encodes CASSLGQAGPGYTF.

This chain connects TRBV19 to TRBJ1-4; a possible D gene is TRBD1 (6 bases). CDR3 length equals 15 residues. Germline values: CDR1 LNHDA, CDR2 SQIVND (reference sequence). V was shortened by 4 bases and J by 6 bases, with 15 bases between the two germline ends. Here the CDR3 DNA reads TGTGCCAGTAGTAATACAGGGATGGGATATGAAAAACTGTTTTTT. Its protein is CASSNTGMGYEKLFF. Variable domain in full (rest from reference TRBV19 and TRBJ1-4): DGGITQSPKYLFRKEGQNVTLSCEQNLNHDAMYWYRQDPGQGLRLIYYSQIVNDFQKGDIAEGYSVSREKKESFPLTVTSAQKNPTAFYLCASSNTGMGYEKLFFGSGTQLSVL.

J is TRBJ1-4 and V is TRBV7-9, with D possibly matching TRBD1 (5 bases). This CDR3 has 15 amino acids. Germline V gene data show CDR1 as SEHNR and CDR2 as FQNEAQ (reference sequence). Trimming cost V 5 bases and J 0 bases, with 10 bases left between them. The CDR3 reads CASSPQTATNEKLFF. The CDR3 DNA reads TGTGCCAGCAGCCCCCAGACAGCAACTAATGAAAAACTGTTTTTT. The complete variable domain, with remaining parts taken from reference TRBV7-9 and TRBJ1-4, reads DTGVSQNPRHKITKRGQNVTFRCDPISEHNRLYWYRQTLGQGPEFLTYFQNEAQLEKSRLLSDRFSAERPKGSFSTLEIQRTEQGDSAMYLCASSPQTATNEKLFFGSGTQLSVL.

This clone appeared once. The CDR3 is CASSRNGAYGYTF. DNA for the CDR3: TGTGCCAGCAGTCGGAACGGAGCCTATGGCTACACCTTC. The chain couples TRBV6-5 to TRBJ1-2; the D is unclear. Per the germline V gene, CDR1 is MNHEY and CDR2 is SVGAGI. V was shortened by 5 bases and J by 4 bases, with 11 bases between the two germline ends. This CDR3 has 13 residues.

This chain connects TRBV27 to TRBJ1-2, with TRBD1 matching 7 bases. The CDR3 runs 15 residues. The V segment lost 7 bases and the J segment 2 bases; nucleotides outside the gene matches: 10. Germline V gives CDR1 MNHEY, CDR2 SMNVEV (reference sequence). CDR3 in amino acids: CASTPGQGVNYGYTF. In DNA, the CDR3 is TGTGCCAGCACCCCCGGCCAGGGGGTAAACTATGGCTACACCTTC.

This rearrangement joins TRBV24-1 to TRBJ2-3, with 9 positions matching TRBD1. CDR1 is KGHDR and CDR2 is SFDVKD in the germline V gene. Unmatched junction bases numbered 7, after V lost 4 bases and J lost 3 bases. The CDR3 contains 16 residues. The CDR3, as DNA: TGTGCCACCAGTGACCAGGGACAGGGACGTACAGATACGCAGTATTTT. Its protein product is CATSDQGQGRTDTQYF.

The rearrangement uses TRBV5-1 and TRBJ2-2; 10 bases line up with TRBD2. The ends lost 2 bases at V and 7 bases at J; junction bases unmatched: 8. Germline CDR1 is SGHRS and CDR2 is YFSETQ. The CDR3 loop spans 16 amino acids. The CDR3 here is CASSLSRLAGDGELFF. The CDR3 region has the DNA TGCGCCAGCAGCTTAAGTAGGCTAGCGGGAGACGGGGAGCTGTTTTTT.

The gene calls are TRBV6-6 and TRBJ2-3; 8 bases fit TRBD1. Germline lookup yields CDR1 MNHNY and CDR2 SVGAGI (reference sequence). V lost 4 bases and J lost 4; bases outside the gene matches: 4. This CDR3 region has 14 residues. CDR3 sequence: CASSLDRAADTQYF. DNA of the CDR3: TGTGCCAGCAGTTTGGACAGGGCGGCAGATACGCAGTATTTT.

This clone has only a few counts. The chain employs TRBV19 and TRBJ2-5, with D maybe TRBD1 (6 bases). V gave up 5 bases and J gave up 1 base, with 14 bases separating them. Germline V gives CDR1 LNHDA, CDR2 SQIVND (reference sequence). The CDR3 loop spans 15 amino acids. CDR3 sequence reads: CASSGLDSFQETQYF. CDR3 DNA sequence: TGTGCCAGTAGTGGATTGGACAGCTTCCAAGAGACCCAGTACTTC.

This clone turned up a few times. The chain is built from TRBV2 and TRBJ2-1; 8 nucleotides agree with TRBD2. Germline loops: CDR1 SNHLY, CDR2 FYNNEI. This CDR3 region has 15 residues. Trimming removed 2 bases from V and 2 bases from J; junction bases left unmatched: 2. The CDR3 is CASSEKLAAYNEQFF. Here the CDR3 DNA reads TGTGCCAGCAGTGAAAAACTAGCGGCCTACAATGAGCAGTTCTTC.

The chain combines TRBV6-5 with TRBJ1-2, with D perhaps matching TRBD1 (6 bases). Germline CDR1 reads MNHEY; CDR2 reads SVGAGI. The CDR3 loop spans 12 amino acids. Trimming pared 5 bases from V and 8 bases from J, leaving 12 bases between. The CDR3 reads CASSTGWGGYTF. CDR3 coding DNA: TGTGCCAGCAGTACAGGGTGGGGCGGCTACACCTTC.

This chain uses TRBV3-1 (or the pseudogene TRBV3-2) with TRBJ1-6; D gene unclear. Trimming pared 6 bases from V and 4 bases from J, leaving 16 bases between. The germline V gene encodes CDR1 LGHDT and CDR2 YNNKEL (reference sequence). The CDR3 sequence is 16 residues long. This chain's CDR3 is CASRLTSGGYNSPLHF. The CDR3 bases are TGTGCCAGCAGACTTACCAGCGGTGGGTATAATTCACCCCTCCACTTT.

The chain couples TRBV30 to TRBJ1-1, with D uncertain. This CDR3 is 16 amino acids long. In germline, CDR1 is GTSNPN, CDR2 SVGIG (reference sequence). Between the trimmed V and J ends, which lost 0 bases and 3 bases, there was a span of 17 bases. The chain's CDR3 is CAWSVHPGAGDTEAFF. The DNA of the CDR3 is TGTGCCTGGAGTGTACATCCGGGAGCTGGGGACACTGAAGCTTTCTTT.

J is TRBJ2-7 and V is TRBV15; 9 positions agree with TRBD1. V dropped 2 bases and J dropped 3; count of bases not matched to a gene: 11. The CDR3 runs 17 residues. Germline CDR1 is LNHNV and CDR2 is YYDKDF (reference sequence). The CDR3 sequence is CATSRMAEGQGSYEQYF. CDR3 coding DNA: TGTGCCACCAGCAGAATGGCCGAGGGACAGGGAAGCTACGAGCAGTACTTC.

The chain couples TRBV5-1 to TRBJ2-2; 10 nucleotides line up with TRBD2. CDR1 is SGHRS, CDR2 YFSETQ, per germline. The CDR3 runs 16 residues. V lost 0 bases, J lost 2 bases, and 1 base stayed unmatched. CDR3 in DNA: TGCGCCAGCAGCTTGGGGACTAGCGGAAACACCGGGGAGCTGTTTTTT. Amino acids: CASSLGTSGNTGELFF.

This rearrangement joins TRBV28 to TRBJ1-6; D not certain. This CDR3 contains 12 residues. V was shortened by 7 bases and J by 7 bases, with 8 bases between the two germline ends. Germline V CDR1 and CDR2: MDHEN, SYDVKM. CDR3 in DNA: TGTGCCAGCAATTCTCGGAATTCACCCCTCCACTTT. Translation gives CASNSRNSPLHF.

The rearrangement joins TRBV19 to TRBJ2-6, with D possibly TRBD1 on 6 matching bases. V was cut by 5 bases and J by 0 bases, with 8 bases left in between. CDR3 length: 15 amino acids. CDR1 is LNHDA, CDR2 SQIVND, per germline (reference sequence). The DNA of the CDR3 is TGTGCCAGTAGTCACAGGGTCTCTGGGGCCAACGTCCTGACTTTC. This codes for CASSHRVSGANVLTF.

The chain joins TRBV24-1 to TRBJ2-7, with 8 bases aligning to TRBD2. The CDR3 length is 16 residues. The V gene's germline CDR1 is KGHDR and CDR2 SFDVKD. The V gene end was trimmed by 3 bases and the J gene end by 2 bases; junction bases not matched to a gene: 8. The CDR3 region has the DNA TGTGCCACCAGTGATACAACCCGGGGGGGAGCCTACGAGCAGTACTTC. Its protein product is CATSDTTRGGAYEQYF.

The count of this clone is one. The V gene is TRBV27, the J gene TRBJ1-1; D not certain. This CDR3 comprises 13 residues. Germline loops: CDR1 MNHEY, CDR2 SMNVEV (reference sequence). V shed 4 bases and J shed 0 bases, with 6 bases lying between them. CDR3 DNA: TGTGCCAGCAGTTCACATGTGAACACTGAAGCTTTCTTT. Encoded protein: CASSSHVNTEAFF.

This chain uses TRBV14 with TRBJ1-6; D may be TRBD1 (6 bases). V dropped 1 base and J dropped 7 bases, with 17 bases sitting between them. Germline V gene sequence: CDR1 SGHDN, CDR2 FVKESK. The CDR3 is 17 residues long. The CDR3 DNA is TGTGCCAGCAGCCAAGTGTTTTCAGGGGTTAAAAATTCACCCCTCCACTTT. It codes for CASSQVFSGVKNSPLHF. Combining the CDR3 with reference TRBV14 and TRBJ1-6 gives the whole variable domain EAGVTQFPSHSVIEKGQTVTLRCDPISGHDNLYWYRRVMGKEIKFLLHFVKESKQDESGMPNNRFLAERTGGTYSTLKVQPAELEDSGVYFCASSQVFSGVKNSPLHFGNGTRLTVT.

This chain joins TRBV27 and TRBJ1-4, with D unclear. Germline assignment: CDR1 MNHEY and CDR2 SMNVEV (reference sequence). V was pared by 4 bases and J by 4 bases, with 10 bases between. CDR3 length: 14 residues. CDR3 DNA: TGTGCCAGCAGTTCCTCTGCCGGTAATGAAAAACTGTTTTTT. As protein: CASSSSAGNEKLFF.

The chain recombines TRBV30 with TRBJ2-5, with D possibly matching TRBD1 (5 bases). Germline V CDR1 and CDR2: GTSNPN, SVGIG (reference sequence). The CDR3 is made up of 13 amino acids. Trimming took 1 base from V and 2 from J, leaving 8 bases between them. CDR3 loop: CAWSEKGQETQYF. For the CDR3, the DNA is TGTGCCTGGAGTGAAAAGGGGCAAGAGACCCAGTACTTC.

The chain combines TRBV6-5 with TRBJ1-2; a weak D match, TRBD1 (6 bases). Germline V gene data show CDR1 as MNHEY and CDR2 as SVGAGI. V shed 6 bases and J shed 4 bases, with 12 bases lying between them. The CDR3 loop spans 13 amino acids. In DNA, the CDR3 is TGTGCCAGCAGGGTGGGGGCAGGCTATGGCTACACCTTC. This sequence encodes CASRVGAGYGYTF.

This chain uses TRBV11-2 with TRBJ1-1; TRBD1 agrees at 9 bases. The CDR3 sequence is 15 residues long. Per germline, CDR1 SGHAT and CDR2 FQNNGV. V dropped 1 base and J dropped 0; count of bases not matched to a gene: 0. CDR3 nucleotide sequence: TGTGCCAGCAGCTTAGGGGACAGGGTGAACACTGAAGCTTTCTTT. Translated: CASSLGDRVNTEAFF.

This rearrangement joins TRBV19 to TRBJ1-1, with 8 bases matching TRBD1. J was trimmed by 1 base and V by 7 bases; bases with no gene match: 8. Germline CDR1 LNHDA, CDR2 SQIVND (reference sequence). This CDR3 region has 15 residues. CDR3 coding DNA: TGTGCCAGTATAAGACCAGGGGGCCCGAACACTGAAGCTTTCTTT. Amino acid sequence: CASIRPGGPNTEAFF.

A single count supports this clone. CDR3 sequence (DNA): TGTGCCAGCAGCCAAGAATGGGACAGAGGAGAGACCCAGTACTTC. This sequence encodes CASSQEWDRGETQYF. This chain uses TRBV4-2 with TRBJ2-5, with 7 bases lining up with TRBD1. Germline CDR1 reads LGHNA; CDR2 reads YNFKEQ. J gave up 4 bases and V 0 bases, and 5 bases lay outside the gene matches. There are 15 residues in the CDR3.